The 9 T cell receptor beta chains below come from one sample, sequenced in a study of blood T cell repertoires in COVID-19. Produced via immunoSEQ multiplex PCR; TCRdb's table is partial and in-frame only. The profile shows approximately 260,000 clones, just under 90% of them singletons. Sequencing was done on a sample of peripheral blood. Source of these receptors: a woman aged 40 to 50 with acute or convalescent COVID-19.

The chain employs TRBV15 and TRBJ1-4; TRBD1 agrees at 7 bases. With V trimmed by 3 bases and J by 5 bases, 9 bases remained unmatched. The CDR3 is 16 amino acids. The germline V gene encodes CDR1 LNHNV and CDR2 YYDKDF (reference sequence). CDR3 residues: CATSRSLGTVNEKLFF. The CDR3 nucleotides are TGTGCCACCAGCAGGTCGCTCGGGACAGTCAATGAAAAACTGTTTTTT.

In this sample, this clone turned up a few times. This rearrangement joins TRBV29-1 to TRBJ1-2, with 10 positions matching TRBD1. The length of the CDR3 is 16 residues. With 1 base clipped from V and 4 bases from J, the junction kept 9 bases outside the gene matches. Germline V gene data show CDR1 as SQVTM and CDR2 as ANQGSEA. CDR3: CSVEGDRGHPSYGYTF. The CDR3, as DNA: TGCAGCGTTGAAGGGGACAGGGGACACCCCAGCTATGGCTACACCTTC.

The chain employs TRBV3-1 (or the pseudogene TRBV3-2) and TRBJ2-1, with 9 bases lining up with TRBD2. There are 17 residues in the CDR3. Looked up from germline, CDR1 is LGHDT and CDR2 is YNNKEL (reference sequence). After removal of 4 bases from V and 8 bases from J, the junction contained 15 bases not matched to a gene. In nucleotides, the CDR3 is TGTGCCAGCAGCCGCCGCGGGGGCGGGGGGGCTGGCGATGAGCAGTTCTTC. Amino acids: CASSRRGGGGAGDEQFF.

J is TRBJ1-1 and V is TRBV11-2; 12 bases are shared with TRBD1. This CDR3 has 18 residues. The trim removed 8 bases at V and 0 bases at J, leaving 13 bases unmatched. Germline V gene sequence: CDR1 SGHAT, CDR2 FQNNGV. The CDR3, as DNA: TGTGCCAGCGGGCAGCCGGGACAGGGGGCCGTCATGAACACTGAAGCTTTCTTT. Amino acid sequence: CASGQPGQGAVMNTEAFF.

This clone was observed a single time. This chain links TRBV7-2 with TRBJ1-5; D gene ambiguous. The CDR3 runs 16 residues. Germline V gene sequence: CDR1 SGHTA, CDR2 FQGNSA. Trimming took 5 bases from V and 1 from J, leaving 15 bases between them. The DNA of the CDR3 is TGTGCCAGCAGCCCTATCCCAGGTTTCAGCAATCAGCCCCAGCATTTT. The encoded protein is CASSPIPGFSNQPQHF.

The J gene is TRBJ1-1, the V gene TRBV6-5, with TRBD1 matching 7 bases. J gave up 7 bases and V 5 bases, and 7 bases lay outside the gene matches. The CDR3 totals 13 residues. The V gene's germline CDR1 is MNHEY and CDR2 SVGAGI. Here the CDR3 DNA reads TGTGCCAGCAGTCGTACAGGGGTCTTTGAAGCTTTCTTT. Amino acid sequence: CASSRTGVFEAFF.

The chain joins TRBV9 to TRBJ1-3; tentatively, D is TRBD1 (6 bases). Trimming left V 4 bases short and J 1 base short, with 15 bases between. Looked up from germline, CDR1 is SGDLS and CDR2 is YYNGEE. This CDR3 contains 16 residues. CDR3 amino acids: CASSLSGGASGNTIYF. The CDR3 DNA reads TGTGCCAGCAGCCTTAGCGGGGGCGCATCTGGAAACACCATATATTTT.

The rearrangement joins TRBV6-2 or TRBV6-3 to TRBJ2-7, with TRBD2 as a possible D gene (5 bases). V lost 1 base to trimming and J lost 5 bases, with 12 bases between them. CDR3 length: 14 amino acids. The V gene's germline CDR1 is MNHEY and CDR2 SVGEGT. In nucleotides, the CDR3 is TGTGCCAGCAGTTACTTGTCCCTAGCTGACGAGCAGTACGTC. This encodes CASSYLSLADEQYV.

The J gene is TRBJ1-2, the V gene TRBV19; 7 positions agree with TRBD1. The CDR3 covers 16 residues. The V and J ends lost 1 base and 4 bases, in that order; junction bases with no gene match: 9. CDR1 LNHDA and CDR2 SQIVND come from the germline V gene (reference sequence). DNA of the CDR3: TGTGCCAGTAGTATAGGTGGTCGGCAGGGGGGCTATGGCTACACCTTC. As protein: CASSIGGRQGGYGYTF.